The 32 T cell receptor beta chains below were found in one sample sequenced in a study of blood T cell repertoires in COVID-19. The method was immunoSEQ multiplex PCR; TCRdb's version includes in-frame clones alone and lacks a portion of them. Among approximately 190,000 clones, around four fifths were seen once, and the ten largest hold approximately 14%. The specimen was peripheral blood. The origin of the receptors is a man aged 25 to 45 with active or convalescent COVID-19.

The chain links TRBV4-1 to TRBJ2-3; D uncertain. With 2 bases removed from V and 4 bases from J, the gap between germline ends came to 4 bases. CDR3 length equals 12 residues. CDR1 MGHRA and CDR2 YSYEKL come from the germline V gene. This CDR3 is CASSQLPDTQYF. The CDR3 DNA is TGCGCCAGCAGCCAACTACCAGATACGCAGTATTTT.

Only a few counts were recorded for this clone. The V and J genes are TRBV6-5 and TRBJ2-7; the D gene is possibly TRBD1 (5 bases). Germline V gene lookup returns CDR1 MNHEY and CDR2 SVGAGI. V lost 8 bases to trimming and J lost 3 bases, with 17 bases between them. The CDR3 totals 14 residues. The CDR3, as DNA: TGTGCCAGCCAGCCCCGTGGGGCGCTCTACGAGCAGTACTTC. It translates to CASQPRGALYEQYF.

V gene TRBV27 combines with J gene TRBJ2-7, with 9 positions matching TRBD1. This CDR3 is built from 18 residues. Germline CDR1 MNHEY, CDR2 SMNVEV (reference sequence). The V segment lost 6 bases and the J segment 6 bases; nucleotides outside the gene matches: 21. This CDR3 is CASRPWIFSDRGPGEQYF. DNA of the CDR3: TGTGCCAGCAGACCCTGGATATTTTCGGACAGGGGACCGGGCGAGCAGTACTTC.

The genes are TRBV6-5 and TRBJ1-2; 7 positions agree with TRBD1. The CDR3 spans 15 residues. V trimming: 6 bases; J trimming: 3 bases; junction bases outside the gene matches: 10. Germline CDR1 is MNHEY and CDR2 is SVGAGI. CDR3 amino acids: CASRTGQQVYYGYTF. CDR3 nucleotide sequence: TGTGCCAGCAGGACGGGACAGCAAGTCTACTATGGCTACACCTTC.

This sequence joins TRBV19 and TRBJ2-1, with 9 bases that match TRBD2. There are 16 residues in the CDR3. Germline CDR1 reads LNHDA; CDR2 reads SQIVND (reference sequence). V lost 3 bases and J lost 1; bases outside the gene matches: 4. The CDR3 sequence: CASSMVAGGSYNEQFF. CDR3 DNA sequence: TGTGCCAGTAGTATGGTGGCGGGAGGGTCCTACAATGAGCAGTTCTTC.

This chain connects TRBV28 to TRBJ1-1; D might be TRBD1 (5 bases). V was shortened by 7 bases and J by 1 base, with 16 bases between the two germline ends. Looked up from germline, CDR1 is MDHEN and CDR2 is SYDVKM. The CDR3 has 15 residues. DNA of the CDR3: TGTGCCAGCAATCCCGGCAACAGGCCGAACACTGAAGCTTTCTTT. It is translated as CASNPGNRPNTEAFF.

This chain links TRBV5-1 with TRBJ2-2; 7 nucleotides line up with TRBD1. Germline V lookup: CDR1 SGHRS, CDR2 YFSETQ. This CDR3 has 14 residues. J gave up 3 bases and V 4 bases, and 3 bases lay outside the gene matches. The CDR3 spells CASSPGQHTGELFF. CDR3 DNA sequence: TGCGCCAGCAGCCCGGGACAGCACACCGGGGAGCTGTTTTTT.

J is TRBJ2-1 and V is TRBV11-2; TRBD2 aligns across 7 bases. Germline trimming cut 4 bases from V and 0 bases from J; bases unmatched to any gene: 6. The germline V gene has CDR1 SGHAT and CDR2 FQNNGV. This CDR3 region has 16 residues. CDR3 protein: CASSSRAGNSYNEQFF. The CDR3 bases are TGTGCCAGCAGCTCCAGAGCGGGGAACTCCTACAATGAGCAGTTCTTC.

The chain uses TRBV6-5 and TRBJ1-6; tentatively, D is TRBD1 (5 bases). Germline lookup yields CDR1 MNHEY and CDR2 SVGAGI. The CDR3 spans 16 residues. Trimming removed 0 bases at V and 7 bases at J, with 13 bases between. Here the CDR3 DNA reads TGTGCCAGCAGTTACTCGGGGCCTTTTTCCAATTCACCCCTCCACTTT. Translated: CASSYSGPFSNSPLHF.

This sequence joins TRBV9 and TRBJ1-4; D not resolved. Germline-derived CDR1 and CDR2 are SGDLS and YYNGEE. The CDR3 totals 14 residues. Trimming took off 0 bases at V and 8 bases at J, with 11 bases between the two ends. In nucleotides, the CDR3 is TGTGCCAGCAGCGTAGGAGGGAACGGAGAAAAACTGTTTTTT. Its protein is CASSVGGNGEKLFF.

The chain uses TRBV29-1 and TRBJ1-1; tentatively, D is TRBD1 (6 bases). V was pared by 0 bases and J by 4 bases, with 15 bases between. The germline V gene has CDR1 SQVTM and CDR2 ANQGSEA. CDR3 length equals 15 residues. CDR3 sequence: CSVEDAQGLGTEAFF. The DNA for the CDR3 is TGCAGCGTTGAAGATGCCCAGGGGTTGGGCACTGAAGCTTTCTTT.

The DNA of the CDR3 is TGTGCCAGCAGCCCGCTTGGATCAGGGGTAGCAGGAAACACCATATATTTT. This codes for CASSPLGSGVAGNTIYF. J is TRBJ1-3 and V is TRBV14; D is possibly TRBD1 (6 bases). This CDR3 spans 17 amino acids. Germline V gene lookup returns CDR1 SGHDN and CDR2 FVKESK. Trimming took 4 bases from V and 4 from J, leaving 20 bases between them.

The chain carries TRBV6-6 and TRBJ2-3; perhaps TRBD1 as D (5 bases). Germline-derived CDR1 and CDR2 are MNHNY and SVGAGI (reference sequence). The CDR3 runs to 14 residues. Trimming left V 2 bases short and J 1 base short, with 7 bases between. CDR3: CASSYKTGTDTQYF. Written as DNA, the CDR3 is TGTGCCAGCAGTTACAAGACAGGCACAGATACGCAGTATTTT.

This chain uses TRBV3-1 (or the pseudogene TRBV3-2) with TRBJ1-6, with D hard to call. V lost 0 bases, J lost 0 bases, and 6 bases lay in between. The CDR3 has 16 residues. Per the germline V gene, CDR1 is LGHDT and CDR2 is YNNKEL (reference sequence). The chain's CDR3 is CASSQELSSYNSPLHF. The CDR3 DNA reads as TGTGCCAGCAGCCAAGAACTGAGCTCCTATAATTCACCCCTCCACTTT.

The V gene is TRBV24-1, the J gene TRBJ2-2, with TRBD1 matching over 7 bases. The CDR3 covers 15 residues. Germline V gene sequence: CDR1 KGHDR, CDR2 SFDVKD. V was clipped by 8 bases and J by 3 bases; unmatched bases: 8. DNA of the CDR3: TGTGCCACCACATCTAAAGGGGGCTACACCGGGGAGCTGTTTTTT. Its translation is CATTSKGGYTGELFF.

The chain links TRBV19 to TRBJ2-2, with 10 bases matching TRBD2. Germline lookup yields CDR1 LNHDA and CDR2 SQIVND (reference sequence). The CDR3 consists of 17 residues. The V segment lost 3 bases and the J segment 1 base; nucleotides outside the gene matches: 5. The CDR3 bases are TGTGCCAGTAGTATCCCGTTAGCGGGGGGGAACACCGGGGAGCTGTTTTTT. It encodes CASSIPLAGGNTGELFF.

The chain uses TRBV3-1 (or the pseudogene TRBV3-2) and TRBJ1-3, with a weak D call TRBD1 (5 bases). V was pared by 0 bases and J by 2 bases, with 8 bases between. The germline V gene encodes CDR1 LGHDT and CDR2 YNNKEL (reference sequence). There are 15 residues in the CDR3. The CDR3 DNA sequence: TGTGCCAGCAGCCAAGAGGTGGGGCCTGGAAACACCATATATTTT. Its protein product is CASSQEVGPGNTIYF.

The CDR3 DNA is TGTGCCAGTAATCTGGGACACCTTGTAAATTCACCCCTCCACTTT. It codes for CASNLGHLVNSPLHF. The rearrangement links TRBV19 to TRBJ1-6, with D maybe TRBD1 (6 bases). There are 15 residues in the CDR3. CDR1 and CDR2 (germline): LNHDA, SQIVND (reference sequence). V dropped 7 bases and J dropped 7 bases, with 17 bases sitting between them. The variable domain in full, with the rest retrieved from reference TRBV19 and TRBJ1-6, is DGGITQSPKYLFRKEGQNVTLSCEQNLNHDAMYWYRQDPGQGLRLIYYSQIVNDFQKGDIAEGYSVSREKKESFPLTVTSAQKNPTAFYLCASNLGHLVNSPLHFGNGTRLTVT.

The chain couples TRBV11-2 to TRBJ1-3; 7 bases line up with TRBD1. This CDR3 is built from 14 residues. The V and J ends lost 1 base and 7 bases, in that order; junction bases with no gene match: 4. CDR1 and CDR2 from the germline V gene are SGHAT and FQNNGV. CDR3 residues: CASSLATGWNTIYF. The DNA for the CDR3 is TGTGCCAGCAGCTTAGCGACAGGGTGGAACACCATATATTTT.

V and J are TRBV7-8 and TRBJ2-1; TRBD2 might be the D (6 bases). The germline V and J ends were trimmed by 3 bases and 2 bases, with 17 bases remaining between them. Per the germline V gene, CDR1 is SGHVS and CDR2 is FQNEAQ. This CDR3 contains 17 residues. The CDR3 nucleotides are TGTGCCAGCAGCTTGGGGGACTCTTTAAGCCCCTACAATGAGCAGTTCTTC. Protein: CASSLGDSLSPYNEQFF.

This clone is labeled as medium-sized. J is TRBJ2-1 and V is TRBV10-3, with 11 bases lining up with TRBD2. From germline, CDR1 is ENHRY and CDR2 SYGVKD. The CDR3 extends over 15 amino acids. Losses at the gene ends were 3 bases for V and 6 bases for J; bases not matched to a gene: 4. The CDR3 spells CAISDHGLAGNEQFF. The DNA of the CDR3 is TGTGCCATCAGTGACCACGGACTAGCGGGCAATGAGCAGTTCTTC.

V usage is TRBV5-4 and J usage is TRBJ2-7; tentatively, D is TRBD1 (6 bases). The CDR3 length is 14 residues. The germline V and J ends were trimmed by 2 bases and 2 bases, with 11 bases remaining between them. Per the germline V gene, CDR1 is SGHNT and CDR2 is YYREEE (reference sequence). The CDR3 coding sequence is TGTGCCAGCAGCTTAGGGGGAAGGCCCTACGAGCAGTACTTC. Encoded protein: CASSLGGRPYEQYF.

This chain connects TRBV5-8 to TRBJ1-5; possibly TRBD1 for D (6 bases). The CDR3 sequence is 15 residues long. Trimming stripped 0 bases from V and 1 base from J, with 8 bases between. CDR1 and CDR2 from the germline V gene are SGHTS and YDEGEE. The CDR3 coding sequence is TGTGCCAGCAGCTTGGAGGGGGAAAGCAATCAGCCCCAGCATTTT. It codes for CASSLEGESNQPQHF.

The chain carries TRBV5-1 and TRBJ1-1; maybe TRBD1 (6 bases). The CDR3 runs 14 residues. Trimming removed 4 bases from V and 1 base from J, with 11 bases in between. Germline loops: CDR1 SGHRS, CDR2 YFSETQ. CDR3 sequence reads: CASSAAGQNTEAFF. CDR3 DNA sequence: TGCGCCAGCAGCGCAGCGGGACAGAACACTGAAGCTTTCTTT. Looking up the rest from reference TRBV5-1 and TRBJ1-1 gives the full variable domain: KAGVTQTPRYLIKTRGQQVTLSCSPISGHRSVSWYQQTPGQGLQFLFEYFSETQRNKGNFPGRFSGRQFSNSRSEMNVSTLELGDSALYLCASSAAGQNTEAFFGQGTRLTVV.

The chain combines TRBV3-1 (or the pseudogene TRBV3-2) with TRBJ2-1, with a weak D call TRBD1 (5 bases). The V gene lost 1 base and the J gene lost 7 bases, with 11 bases spanning the gap. The CDR3 spans 14 residues. Germline CDR1 reads LGHDT; CDR2 reads YNNKEL (reference sequence). For the CDR3, the DNA is TGTGCCAGCAGCCAAGGGGCCAGGGCGAATGAGCAGTTCTTC. Its translation is CASSQGARANEQFF.

The genes are TRBV9 and TRBJ2-1; the match to TRBD2 covers 10 bases. The germline V gene has CDR1 SGDLS and CDR2 YYNGEE. The CDR3 runs to 16 residues. V lost 3 bases, J lost 4 bases, and 7 bases stayed unmatched. CDR3 loop: CASSGSSGGPYNEQFF. The CDR3 DNA reads TGTGCCAGCAGCGGGAGTAGCGGGGGGCCGTACAATGAGCAGTTCTTC.

This clone is a singleton in its sample. V usage is TRBV7-3 and J usage is TRBJ1-6; D not resolved. Trimming took off 1 base at V and 6 bases at J, with 4 bases between the two ends. Germline V gene data show CDR1 as SGHTA and CDR2 as FQGTGA. The CDR3 has 13 amino acids. CDR3 sequence (DNA): TGTGCCAGCAGCTTAAACAGTAATTCACCCCTCCACTTT. Protein product: CASSLNSNSPLHF.

The table lists this clone with a count of one. The rearrangement uses TRBV7-9 and TRBJ1-1; D gene unclear. Germline V gene sequence: CDR1 SEHNR, CDR2 FQNEAQ (reference sequence). The germline V and J ends were trimmed by 8 bases and 5 bases, with 6 bases remaining between them. The length of the CDR3 is 10 residues. DNA of the CDR3: TGTGCCAGCGGCCAAACTGAAGCTTTCTTT. Its translation: CASGQTEAFF.

This clone was seen a few times. V is TRBV7-8 and J is TRBJ2-1; 8 bases match TRBD1. Losses at the gene ends were 6 bases for V and 4 bases for J; bases not matched to a gene: 2. This CDR3 contains 13 residues. Germline V gives CDR1 SGHVS, CDR2 FQNEAQ. The CDR3 sequence: CASRGTGYNEQFF. The CDR3, as DNA: TGTGCCAGCAGAGGGACAGGTTACAATGAGCAGTTCTTC. The complete variable domain, with remaining parts taken from reference TRBV7-8 and TRBJ2-1, reads GAGVSQSPRYKVAKRGQDVALRCDPISGHVSLFWYQQALGQGPEFLTYFQNEAQLDKSGLPSDRFFAERPEGSVSTLKIQRTQQEDSAVYLCASRGTGYNEQFFGPGTRLTVL.

This chain's CDR3 is CASSLEPGQGYLTDTQYF. In nucleotides, the CDR3 is TGCGCCAGCAGCTTGGAGCCGGGACAGGGATATCTCACAGATACGCAGTATTTT. The chain carries TRBV5-1 and TRBJ2-3, with 9 bases matching TRBD1. V shed 0 bases, J shed 2 bases, and the junction held 10 bases outside the gene matches. The CDR3 has 18 residues. CDR1 and CDR2 from the germline V gene are SGHRS and YFSETQ.

The V gene is TRBV2, the J gene TRBJ1-6; unclear D gene. The CDR3 extends over 12 amino acids. Germline CDR1 is SNHLY and CDR2 is FYNNEI. The V and J ends lost 7 bases and 7 bases respectively, with 8 bases between them. CDR3 loop: CASTRENSPLHF. In DNA form, the CDR3 reads TGTGCCAGCACTCGGGAGAATTCACCCCTCCACTTT.

V usage is TRBV7-8 and J usage is TRBJ2-4; 13 bases match TRBD2. The trim removed 4 bases at V and 7 bases at J, leaving 10 bases unmatched. The CDR3 loop spans 17 amino acids. CDR1 is SGHVS and CDR2 is FQNEAQ in the germline V gene. CDR3 residues: CASSSEGLAGRGNIQYF. In nucleotides, the CDR3 is TGTGCCAGCAGCTCCGAGGGACTAGCGGGGAGGGGGAACATTCAGTACTTC.